A selection of T cell receptor beta chains follows, all from one sample in a study of cytomegalovirus exposure and HLA in healthy donors. Sequencing was performed with immunoSEQ multiplex PCR; in TCRdb, only in-frame clones are kept and a portion is missing. The sample includes under 200,000 clones, about 68% of them seen just once. Source material: PBMCs. Every receptor here comes from a female donor in good health and CMV-seronegative. Each CDR3 is given with its conserved first and last residue. The D gene is left open where the match is weak. Clone size is not always given. Where it is, it says once, few, many or a class for expanded clones.

j_call v_call clone_size d_call cdr3_aa cdr3_nt
TRBJ1-1 TRBV6-1 - - CASILFSGAGPSAFF TGTGCCAGCATCCTATTCTCCGGGGCGGGGCCATCAGCTTTCTTT
TRBJ2-6 TRBV11-2 - TRBD1 CASSPGQGISSGANVLTF TGTGCCAGCAGCCCGGGACAGGGGATCTCCTCTGGGGCCAACGTCCTGACTTTC
TRBJ2-1 TRBV4-3 - - CASSQDWGAGTYNEQFF TGCGCCAGCAGCCAAGATTGGGGAGCGGGGACATACAATGAGCAGTTCTTC
TRBJ2-7 TRBV4-3 - - CASSQESRVHEQYF TGCGCCAGCAGCCAAGAGTCCAGGGTCCACGAGCAGTACTTC
TRBJ2-2 TRBV9 - TRBD2 CASSVLAGVNTGELFF TGTGCCAGCAGCGTGCTAGCGGGAGTTAACACCGGGGAGCTGTTTTTT
TRBJ2-3 TRBV7-3 - TRBD2 CASSSQAGTDTQYF TGTGCCAGCAGCTCACAAGCGGGGACAGATACGCAGTATTTT
TRBJ1-4 TRBV5-4 once TRBD1 CASSANPQGVTNEKLFF TGTGCCAGCAGCGCGAACCCCCAGGGGGTGACTAATGAAAAACTGTTTTTT
TRBJ2-5 TRBV30 - - CAWSYGLEGDQETQYF TGTGCCTGGAGCTATGGGCTAGAGGGGGACCAAGAGACCCAGTACTTC
TRBJ1-4 TRBV10-3 - - CAISESRYRRNEKLFF TGTGCCATCAGTGAGTCAAGGTACAGAAGAAATGAAAAACTGTTTTTT
TRBJ2-1 TRBV29-1 - TRBD2 CSVDTAGGRNEQFF TGCAGCGTTGACACAGCGGGGGGGCGCAATGAGCAGTTCTTC
TRBJ1-2 TRBV19 - - CASRPTDGYYGYTF TGTGCCAGTAGACCGACAGACGGTTACTATGGCTACACCTTC
TRBJ2-1 TRBV14 - TRBD2 CASSQLLAGGLNNEQFF TGTGCCAGCAGCCAATTGCTAGCGGGGGGGCTGAACAATGAGCAGTTCTTC
TRBJ2-7 TRBV5-1 - - CASSQQGGVYEQYF TGCGCCAGCAGCCAACAGGGGGGGGTCTACGAGCAGTACTTC
TRBJ2-7 TRBV29-1 - - CSVQGGTNYEQYF TGCAGCGTTCAGGGCGGGACCAACTACGAGCAGTACTTC
TRBJ1-2 TRBV27 - - CASRAARVNGYTF TGTGCCAGCAGAGCCGCCCGGGTTAATGGCTACACCTTC
TRBJ2-7 TRBV9 once - CASSPSGVSSYEQYF TGTGCCAGCAGCCCGTCGGGGGTAAGCTCCTACGAGCAGTACTTC
TRBJ2-7 TRBV29-1 few TRBD2 CSVGRSGGGREQYF TGCAGCGTTGGGCGTAGCGGGGGTGGCAGGGAGCAGTACTTC
TRBJ2-5 TRBV19 - - CASSIGGGEETQYF TGTGCCAGTAGTATAGGTGGAGGCGAAGAGACCCAGTACTTC
TRBJ2-7 TRBV28 - - CATRGIYEQYF TGTGCCACACGGGGGATCTACGAGCAGTACTTC
TRBJ2-7 TRBV2 - - CASSVQSGQSYEQYF TGTGCCAGCAGTGTTCAATCCGGACAGTCCTACGAGCAGTACTTC
TRBJ2-3 TRBV5-1 - TRBD2 CASRRPAGTSTSDTQYF TGCGCCAGCAGGCGGCCCGCCGGGACTAGCACCTCAGATACGCAGTATTTT
TRBJ2-1 TRBV7-2 few TRBD2 CASSLVRASGYSYNEQFF TGTGCCAGCAGCTTAGTGCGGGCTAGCGGGTACTCCTACAATGAGCAGTTCTTC
TRBJ2-6 TRBV30 few - CACRVTSGANVLTF TGTGCCTGCAGGGTCACCTCTGGGGCCAACGTCCTGACTTTC
TRBJ2-1 TRBV4-3 - - CASSQERGSAEQFF TGCGCCAGCAGCCAAGAAAGGGGGTCCGCTGAGCAGTTCTTC
TRBJ2-1 TRBV11-2 - TRBD1 CASSLEATATGGNEQFF TGTGCCAGCAGCTTAGAAGCGACGGCTACAGGGGGGAATGAGCAGTTCTTC
TRBJ2-7 TRBV5-1 - - CASSPEGGYEQYF TGCGCCAGCAGCCCGGAGGGCGGCTACGAGCAGTACTTC
TRBJ2-1 TRBV5-4 few - CASSFSPGSIYNEQFF TGTGCCAGCAGCTTTTCTCCAGGAAGTATCTACAATGAGCAGTTCTTC
TRBJ2-3 TRBV6-5 - - CASSERGATDTQYF TGTGCCAGCAGTGAACGGGGGGCCACAGATACGCAGTATTTT
TRBJ2-7 TRBV9 few - CAKHGRSNGNPYEQYF TGTGCCAAGCACGGTCGTTCCAACGGGAACCCCTACGAGCAGTACTTC
TRBJ2-7 TRBV7-7 once TRBD2 CASSGADGYEQYF TGTGCTAGCAGCGGGGCCGATGGCTACGAGCAGTACTTC
TRBJ1-2 TRBV2 once - CASSEVGEGRDGYTF TGTGCCAGCAGTGAAGTGGGGGAAGGGAGGGATGGCTACACCTTC
TRBJ1-3 TRBV11-2 - - CASSLARSKGNTIYF TGTGCCAGCAGCTTAGCCAGATCGAAAGGAAACACCATATATTTT
TRBJ2-7 TRBV2 - - CASSKQRYEQYF TGTGCCAGCAGCAAGCAGAGGTACGAGCAGTACTTC
TRBJ1-3 TRBV4-3 - - CASSQDRRASGNTIYF TGCGCCAGCAGCCAAGATAGGCGGGCGTCTGGAAACACCATATATTTT
TRBJ1-5 TRBV4-1 - - CASSQGSGEQPQHF TGCGCCAGCAGCCAAGGTTCGGGGGAACAGCCCCAGCATTTT
TRBJ2-7 TRBV14 - TRBD1 CASSQANRGEQYF TGTGCCAGCAGCCAGGCGAACAGGGGGGAGCAGTACTTC
TRBJ1-1 TRBV19 once TRBD1 CASSMFKGSAGGTEAFF TGTGCCAGTAGTATGTTCAAAGGATCGGCAGGGGGGACTGAAGCTTTCTTT
TRBJ2-2 TRBV7-2 few - CASSRTPSGGELFF TGTGCCAGCAGCCGCACTCCCTCGGGCGGGGAGCTGTTTTTT
TRBJ1-5 TRBV16 - TRBD1 CASSQSRGRRTSQPQHF TGTGCCAGCAGCCAATCGAGGGGGCGAAGGACAAGTCAGCCCCAGCATTTT
TRBJ1-5 TRBV2 - TRBD1 CASSKGQGSNQPQHF TGTGCCAGCAGCAAAGGACAGGGTAGCAATCAGCCCCAGCATTTT
TRBJ1-2 TRBV9 - - CASSRPTAYFYGYTF TGTGCCAGCAGCCGTCCGACAGCTTACTTCTATGGCTACACCTTC
TRBJ1-2 TRBV29-1 - TRBD1 CSAGTGRSYGYTF TGCAGCGCGGGGACAGGGCGATCCTATGGCTACACCTTC
TRBJ1-4 TRBV4-2 - - CASSQEVGGLGEKLFF TGTGCCAGCAGCCAAGAAGTAGGGGGATTGGGTGAAAAACTGTTTTTT
TRBJ2-4 TRBV29-1 - TRBD2 CSVRREGINIQYF TGCAGCGTTAGGCGGGAGGGCATAAACATTCAGTACTTC
TRBJ1-2 TRBV28 - - CASSSAGASDYGYTF TGTGCCAGCAGTTCCGCGGGGGCCTCTGACTATGGCTACACCTTC